Following are 7 T cell receptor beta chains from one sample sequenced in a study of metastatic and nonmetastatic thyroid tumors. From the PCR reads, TCRdb re-called clones with MiXCR. This table has about 70,000 clones, more than 15% appearing once. Every patient underwent thyroid surgery untreated. The sequenced sample consisted of blood. The source is a female donor with papillary thyroid cancer or a benign thyroid nodule (not recorded which). Some clones in this sample may be carry-over from other donors' samples.

This clone has just a few counts. V and J are TRBV6-1 and TRBJ2-2; D gene uncertain. This CDR3 is built from 15 residues. CDR1 is MNHNS and CDR2 is SASEGT in the germline V gene. Trimming took 4 bases from V and 3 from J, leaving 12 bases between them. The CDR3 reads CASSGGGLDTGELFF. In DNA, the CDR3 is TGTGCCAGCAGTGGGGGTGGGCTGGACACCGGGGAGCTGTTTTTT.

Many counts were recorded for this clone. The rearrangement links TRBV19 to TRBJ1-5; D gene uncertain. Germline V gives CDR1 LNHDA, CDR2 SQIVND (reference sequence). The CDR3 totals 16 residues. V lost 1 base, J lost 2 bases, and 12 bases lay in between. Here the CDR3 DNA reads TGTGCCAGTAGTATAGGTTTGATCGGCGGCAATCAGCCCCAGCATTTT. Translating it yields CASSIGLIGGNQPQHF.

There are many counts of this clone. The rearrangement links TRBV6-1 to TRBJ1-2; D uncertain. The V gene's germline CDR1 is MNHNS and CDR2 SASEGT. The CDR3 runs 13 residues. The V gene lost 6 bases and the J gene lost 3 bases, with 11 bases spanning the gap. CDR3 in DNA: TGTGCCAGCAGCCACTTCCAGGACTATGGCTACACCTTC. Its translation is CASSHFQDYGYTF.

Concerning this clone itself: Relative to the germline gene, one junction end is altered; a read error may explain this. Here the CDR3 reads CASIYSGSTGEQYF. Written as DNA, the CDR3 is TGTGCCAGCATTTACTCAGGCTCGACGGGGGAGCAGTACTTC. The chain uses TRBV6-2 or TRBV6-3 and TRBJ2-7; maybe TRBD2 (5 bases). The germline V gene encodes CDR1 MNHEY and CDR2 SVGEGT. The CDR3 extends over 14 amino acids.

This chain uses TRBV11-2 with TRBJ2-3; 8 bases are a match to TRBD2. V lost 2 bases, J lost 6 bases, and 7 bases stayed unmatched. The germline gives CDR1 SGHAT, CDR2 FQNNGV. This CDR3 has 15 residues. The CDR3 loop reads CASSLWSGSRDTQYF. In nucleotides, the CDR3 is TGTGCCAGCAGCTTATGGAGCGGGAGTAGGGATACGCAGTATTTT. Together with reference TRBV11-2 and TRBJ2-3, the CDR3 gives the full variable domain: EAGVAQSPRYKIIEKRQSVAFWCNPISGHATLYWYQQILGQGPKLLIQFQNNGVVDDSQLPKDRFSAERLKGVDSTLKIQPAKLEDSAVYLCASSLWSGSRDTQYFGPGTRLTVL.

The V and J genes are TRBV4-1 and TRBJ2-7; D is possibly TRBD1 or TRBD2 (5 bases each). From germline, CDR1 is MGHRA and CDR2 YSYEKL. Deletions cut 9 bases from V and 1 base from J, with 16 bases between. The CDR3 is made up of 14 amino acids. The CDR3 DNA is TGCGCCAGGGTTGGGGGAGCGCAGTCCTACGAGCAGTACTTC. It yields the protein CARVGGAQSYEQYF.

This chain uses TRBV6-1 with TRBJ1-3; TRBD1 matches 8 bases. This CDR3 is 17 amino acids long. The trim removed 4 bases at V and 4 bases at J, leaving 12 bases unmatched. Germline V gene data show CDR1 as MNHNS and CDR2 as SASEGT. The CDR3 region has the DNA TGTGCCAGCAGTGCCGGACAGGGAAGGGGAAGCGGAAACACCATATATTTT. It codes for CASSAGQGRGSGNTIYF.